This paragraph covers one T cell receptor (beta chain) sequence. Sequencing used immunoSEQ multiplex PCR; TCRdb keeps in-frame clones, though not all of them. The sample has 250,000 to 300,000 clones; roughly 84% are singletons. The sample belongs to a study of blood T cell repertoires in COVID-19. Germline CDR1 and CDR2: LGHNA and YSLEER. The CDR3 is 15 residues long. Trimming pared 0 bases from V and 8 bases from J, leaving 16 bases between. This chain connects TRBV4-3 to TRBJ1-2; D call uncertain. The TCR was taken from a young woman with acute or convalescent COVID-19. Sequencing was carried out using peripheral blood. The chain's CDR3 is CASSQDRMGAGGYTF. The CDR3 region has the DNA TGCGCCAGCAGCCAAGATCGGATGGGCGCGGGGGGCTACACCTTC.